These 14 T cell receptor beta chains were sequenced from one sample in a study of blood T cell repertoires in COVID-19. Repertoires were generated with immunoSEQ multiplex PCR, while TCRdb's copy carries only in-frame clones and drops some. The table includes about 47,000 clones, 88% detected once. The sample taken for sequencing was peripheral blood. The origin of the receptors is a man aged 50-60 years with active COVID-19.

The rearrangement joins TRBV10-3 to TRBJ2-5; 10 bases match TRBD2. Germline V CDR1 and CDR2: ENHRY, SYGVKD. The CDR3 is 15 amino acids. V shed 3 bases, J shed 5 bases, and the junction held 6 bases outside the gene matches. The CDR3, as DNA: TGTGCCATCAGTGATAGGCAGCGGGGGGGTGAGACCCAGTACTTC. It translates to CAISDRQRGGETQYF.

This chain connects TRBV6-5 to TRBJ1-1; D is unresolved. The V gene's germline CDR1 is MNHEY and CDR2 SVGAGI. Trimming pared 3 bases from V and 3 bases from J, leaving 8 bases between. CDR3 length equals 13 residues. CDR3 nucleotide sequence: TGTGCCAGCAGTTATACCGAGTACACTGAAGCTTTCTTT. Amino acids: CASSYTEYTEAFF.

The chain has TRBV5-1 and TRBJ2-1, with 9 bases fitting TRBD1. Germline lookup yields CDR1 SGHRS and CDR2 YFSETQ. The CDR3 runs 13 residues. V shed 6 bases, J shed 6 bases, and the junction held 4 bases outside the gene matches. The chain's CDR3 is CASTQGAFNEQFF. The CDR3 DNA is TGCGCCAGCACACAGGGGGCCTTCAATGAGCAGTTCTTC.

CDR3 sequence: CASTQGTYGYTF. For the CDR3, the DNA is TGTGCCAGCACCCAGGGGACCTATGGCTACACCTTC. The V call is TRBV6-5, the J call TRBJ1-2, with D possibly being TRBD1 (6 bases). The CDR3 is 12 amino acids. V was trimmed by 7 bases and J by 4 bases, leaving 10 bases between them. Per germline, CDR1 MNHEY and CDR2 SVGAGI.

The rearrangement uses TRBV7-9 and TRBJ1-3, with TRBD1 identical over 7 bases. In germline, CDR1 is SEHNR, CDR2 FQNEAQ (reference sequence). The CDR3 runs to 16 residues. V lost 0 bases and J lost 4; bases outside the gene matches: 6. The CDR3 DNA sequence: TGTGCCAGCAGCTTAGCAAAGACAGGGACGGGAAACACCATATATTTT. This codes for CASSLAKTGTGNTIYF.

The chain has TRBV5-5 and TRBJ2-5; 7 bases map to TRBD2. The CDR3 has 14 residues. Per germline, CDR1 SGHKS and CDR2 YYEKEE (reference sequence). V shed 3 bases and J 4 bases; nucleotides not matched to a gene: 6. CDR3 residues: CASSSLGGRETQYF. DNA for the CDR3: TGTGCCAGCAGCTCACTGGGCGGGAGAGAGACCCAGTACTTC. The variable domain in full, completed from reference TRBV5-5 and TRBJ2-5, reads DAGVTQSPTHLIKTRGQQVTLRCSPISGHKSVSWYQQVLGQGPQFIFQYYEKEERGRGNFPDRFSARQFPNYSSELNVNALLLGDSALYLCASSSLGGRETQYFGPGTRLLVL.

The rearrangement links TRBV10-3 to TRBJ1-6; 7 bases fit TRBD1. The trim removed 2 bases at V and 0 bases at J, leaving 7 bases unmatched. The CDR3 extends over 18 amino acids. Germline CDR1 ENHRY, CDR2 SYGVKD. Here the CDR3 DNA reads TGTGCCATCAGTGAGCCGGTGACAGGGAGCTCCTATAATTCACCCCTCCACTTT. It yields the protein CAISEPVTGSSYNSPLHF.

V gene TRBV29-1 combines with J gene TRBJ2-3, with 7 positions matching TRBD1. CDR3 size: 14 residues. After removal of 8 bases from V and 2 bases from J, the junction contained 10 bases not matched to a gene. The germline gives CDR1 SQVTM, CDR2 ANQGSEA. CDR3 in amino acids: CSLFATGNTDTQYF. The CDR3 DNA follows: TGCAGCTTATTCGCGACAGGGAACACAGATACGCAGTATTTT.

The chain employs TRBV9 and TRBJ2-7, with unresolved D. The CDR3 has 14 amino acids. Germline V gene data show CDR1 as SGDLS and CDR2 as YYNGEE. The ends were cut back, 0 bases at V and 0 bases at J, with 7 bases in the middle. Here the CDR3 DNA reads TGTGCCAGCAGCGTAGTCCCAGGCTCCTACGAGCAGTACTTC. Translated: CASSVVPGSYEQYF.

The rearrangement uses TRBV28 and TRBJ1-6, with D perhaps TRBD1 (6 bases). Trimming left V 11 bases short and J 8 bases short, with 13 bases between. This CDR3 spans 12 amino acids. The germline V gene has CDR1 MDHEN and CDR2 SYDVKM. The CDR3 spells CASSGGHSPLHF. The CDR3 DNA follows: TGTGCCTCTTCGGGGGGCCATTCACCCCTCCACTTT.

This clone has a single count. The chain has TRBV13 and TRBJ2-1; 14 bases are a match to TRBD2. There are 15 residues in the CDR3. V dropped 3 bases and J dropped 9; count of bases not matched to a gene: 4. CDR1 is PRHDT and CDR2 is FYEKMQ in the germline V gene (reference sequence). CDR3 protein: CASSLTSGGAPEQFF. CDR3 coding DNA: TGTGCCAGCAGCTTGACTAGCGGGGGGGCTCCTGAGCAGTTCTTC.

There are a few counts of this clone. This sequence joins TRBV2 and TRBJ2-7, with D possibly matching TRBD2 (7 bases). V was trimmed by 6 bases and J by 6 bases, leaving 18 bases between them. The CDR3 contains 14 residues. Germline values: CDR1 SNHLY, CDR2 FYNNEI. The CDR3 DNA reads TGTGCCAGCAGCCTGAAGGGGGGGGTTGGCGAGCAGTACTTC. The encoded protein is CASSLKGGVGEQYF. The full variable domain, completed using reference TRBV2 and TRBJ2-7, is EPEVTQTPSHQVTQMGQEVILRCVPISNHLYFYWYRQILGQKVEFLVSFYNNEISEKSEIFDDQFSVERPDGSNFTLKIRSTKLEDSAMYFCASSLKGGVGEQYFGPGTRLTVT.

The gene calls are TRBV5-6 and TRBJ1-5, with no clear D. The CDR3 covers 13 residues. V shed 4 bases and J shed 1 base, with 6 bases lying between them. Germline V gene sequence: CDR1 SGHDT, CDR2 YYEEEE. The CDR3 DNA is TGTGCCAGCAGCATTAGCAGCAATCAGCCCCAGCATTTT. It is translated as CASSISSNQPQHF. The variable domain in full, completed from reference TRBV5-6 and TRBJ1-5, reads DAGVTQSPTHLIKTRGQQVTLRCSPKSGHDTVSWYQQALGQGPQFIFQYYEEEERQRGNFPDRFSGHQFPNYSSELNVNALLLGDSALYLCASSISSNQPQHFGDGTRLSIL.

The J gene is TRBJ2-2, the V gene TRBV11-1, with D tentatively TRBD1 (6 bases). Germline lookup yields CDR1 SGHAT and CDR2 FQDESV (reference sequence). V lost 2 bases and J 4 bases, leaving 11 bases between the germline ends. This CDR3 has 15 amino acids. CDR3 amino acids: CASSLLDRGTGELFF. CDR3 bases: TGTGCCAGCAGCTTATTGGACAGAGGCACCGGGGAGCTGTTTTTT.